The clone carrying this T cell receptor (beta chain) came up a few times. Its specificity is unknown. From germline, CDR1 is MDHEN and CDR2 SYDVKM. The trim removed 6 bases at V and 0 bases at J, leaving 5 bases unmatched. The CDR3 consists of 14 residues. PCR employed 60 Vbeta and 13 Jbeta primers. As originally analysed: It was a later analysis that counted tens of millions of unique TCR beta chains, of which some 10 million were shared. Here immunoSEQ multiplex PCR was the method, and the copy in TCRdb shows in-frame clones only, minus some. Clone size and the V and J calls come from that table; the DNA yielded D and trimming. The repertoire holds over 120,000 clones, with about two thirds as singletons. The data are from a study of cytomegalovirus exposure and HLA in healthy donors. Study-level findings and limits: 150 or so TCR beta chains were listed as cytomegalovirus-associated.

The TCR originated in a woman in her sixties in good health and CMV-seropositive. The chain joins TRBV28 to TRBJ2-7; 7 bases agree with TRBD2. Sequenced: PBMCs. Here the CDR3 reads CASRGGGTSYEQYF. The CDR3 region has the DNA TGTGCCAGCAGGGGCGGGGGTACCTCCTACGAGCAGTACTTC.